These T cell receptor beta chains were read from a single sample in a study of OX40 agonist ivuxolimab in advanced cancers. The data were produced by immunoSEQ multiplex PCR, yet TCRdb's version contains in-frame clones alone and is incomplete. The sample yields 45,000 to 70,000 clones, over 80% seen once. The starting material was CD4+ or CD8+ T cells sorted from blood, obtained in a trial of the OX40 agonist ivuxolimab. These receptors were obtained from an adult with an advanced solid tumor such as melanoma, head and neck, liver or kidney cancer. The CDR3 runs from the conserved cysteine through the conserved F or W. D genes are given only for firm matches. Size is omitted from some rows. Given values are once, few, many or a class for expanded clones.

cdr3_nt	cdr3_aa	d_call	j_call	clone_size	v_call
TGTGCCAGCAGTGAAAACCTTGGGGGCACTGAAGCTTTCTTT	CASSENLGGTEAFF	.	TRBJ1-1	.	TRBV2
TGTGCCTGGTCGGGCAGGATCAAATATGGCTACACCTTC	CAWSGRIKYGYTF	.	TRBJ1-2	.	TRBV30
TGTGCCAGCAGCTCCGGGACAGGGGGTGAAAAACTGTTTTTT	CASSSGTGGEKLFF	TRBD1	TRBJ1-4	.	TRBV5-5
TGCGCCAGCAGCCAAGATTTCGCTAGCGGGATAAACAATGAGCAGTTCTTC	CASSQDFASGINNEQFF	TRBD2	TRBJ2-1	once	TRBV4-1
TGTGCCAGCAGACCGACAGGGTGGGATGGCGAGCAGTACTTC	CASRPTGWDGEQYF	TRBD1	TRBJ2-7	.	TRBV28
TGCGCCAGCAGTCAATCGTGCCGGGGGGGCACTGAAGCTTTCTTT	CASSQSCRGGTEAFF	.	TRBJ1-1	.	TRBV23-1
TGTGCCAGCAGCCCCTACAGGGGCACCTACGAGCAGTACTTC	CASSPYRGTYEQYF	TRBD1	TRBJ2-7	few	TRBV7-2
TGTGCCAGCAGTTTATTGGGGAGCCTGGGGACAGTCTCTGGAAACACCATATATTTT	CASSLLGSLGTVSGNTIYF	TRBD1	TRBJ1-3	once	TRBV28
TGTGCCAGCAGCACGACTAGCGGGGGAGAGACCCAGTACTTC	CASSTTSGGETQYF	TRBD2	TRBJ2-5	.	TRBV5-6
TGCAGCGTTGAAGATCTTCATGCAGACTCCTATGGCTACACCTTC	CSVEDLHADSYGYTF	.	TRBJ1-2	.	TRBV29-1
TGTGCCAGCAGCTTCGGACAGGGCGTATCCGGCTACACCTTC	CASSFGQGVSGYTF	TRBD1	TRBJ1-2	.	TRBV7-9
TGCGCCAGCAGCCAAGTGGTGGGGGGAGCCATTAGCGGGAGCTACAATGAGCAGTTCTTC	CASSQVVGGAISGSYNEQFF	TRBD2	TRBJ2-1	.	TRBV4-1
TGTGCCAGCAGCCGACTCAGCCCGTTCGGGTATTTT	CASSRLSPFGYF	.	TRBJ2-3	.	TRBV7-2
TGTGCCAGCAGCCCGCAGGGGTTGATCTACGAGCAGTACTTC	CASSPQGLIYEQYF	.	TRBJ2-7	.	TRBV7-2
TGTGCCAGCAGCGTGGACTCTGGGGCCAACGTCCTGACTTTC	CASSVDSGANVLTF	.	TRBJ2-6	.	TRBV9
TGTGCCAGCAGCTTAGGGACAGCGGCGTACAATGAGCAGTTCTTC	CASSLGTAAYNEQFF	.	TRBJ2-1	.	TRBV7-6
TGTGCCAGCAGCTTGACAGGGGACTATGGCTACACCTTC	CASSLTGDYGYTF	TRBD1	TRBJ1-2	.	TRBV5-4
TGTGCCAGCAGTGAAGCTTGGCTGAGGACAGAAAAACTGTTTTTT	CASSEAWLRTEKLFF	.	TRBJ1-4	.	TRBV6-1
TGTGCCAGCTCGCGACAGGACTATGGCTACACCTTC	CASSRQDYGYTF	.	TRBJ1-2	.	TRBV18
TGTGCCAGCAGTTACTCGAGAGGACCCGAGCAGTACTTC	CASSYSRGPEQYF	.	TRBJ2-7	.	TRBV6-5
TGTGCCAGCAGCAAAGAGCAGCGGGAGCGGTACGAGCAGTACTTC	CASSKEQRERYEQYF	.	TRBJ2-7	.	TRBV21-1
TGTGCCTGTTTTGGACAAGTTAATGAAAAACTGTTTTTT	CACFGQVNEKLFF	.	TRBJ1-4	.	TRBV30
TGTGCCAGCAGCTCGCCCCTCGGGACTAGCGGGAGAAGTGAGCAGTTCTTC	CASSSPLGTSGRSEQFF	TRBD2	TRBJ2-1	.	TRBV7-9
TGTGCCAGCAGCCCAAGGGGCCGGACAGGGGGCAATGAGCAGTTCTTC	CASSPRGRTGGNEQFF	TRBD1	TRBJ2-1	.	TRBV7-3
TGTGCCAGCAGCCTGGAAGTTTTCTACGAGCAGTACTTC	CASSLEVFYEQYF	.	TRBJ2-7	.	TRBV11-2
TGTGCCAGTAATGGGAGGCAGCCCCCGAATACGCAGTATTTT	CASNGRQPPNTQYF	.	TRBJ2-3	few	TRBV19
TGTGCCAGCAGGGAGCGGCGTGGCGGGGAGCTGTTTTTT	CASRERRGGELFF	.	TRBJ2-2	.	TRBV6-5
TGCAGTGCTAGAGAGGATGGGGCTTTCTTT	CSAREDGAFF	.	TRBJ1-1	.	TRBV20-1
TGCGCCAGCAGCTTACAGGGGAACTATAATTCACCCCTCCACTTT	CASSLQGNYNSPLHF	TRBD1	TRBJ1-6	.	TRBV5-1
TGTGCCTGGAGTGTCGAGACTAGCCCCTACAATGAGCAGTTCTTC	CAWSVETSPYNEQFF	TRBD2	TRBJ2-1	.	TRBV30
TGTGCCAGCAGGAGGACAGGCCTCGGTAATGAAAAACTGTTTTTT	CASRRTGLGNEKLFF	TRBD1	TRBJ1-4	few	TRBV5-6
TGTGCCAGCAGCCGCACCTTGAATGAGCAGTTCTTC	CASSRTLNEQFF	.	TRBJ2-1	.	TRBV5-5
TGTGCCAGCAGCTCAAGACTAGCGGGAGGGTTGGATGAGCAGTTCTTC	CASSSRLAGGLDEQFF	TRBD2	TRBJ2-1	.	TRBV11-2
TGTGCCAGCAGTCTCGAGGGCCTATATGGCTACACCTTC	CASSLEGLYGYTF	.	TRBJ1-2	.	TRBV2
TGTGCCAGTAGCTTCATGGGTGAAAATGAGCAGTTCTTC	CASSFMGENEQFF	.	TRBJ2-1	.	TRBV11-3
TGTGCCAGCAGTGACCGCGGGAGAAACACCGGGGAGCTGTTTTTT	CASSDRGRNTGELFF	TRBD2	TRBJ2-2	.	TRBV6-1
TGTGCCAGCAGCGGTCAGGGAGGCTACACCTTC	CASSGQGGYTF	.	TRBJ1-2	.	TRBV5-4
TGTGCCAGCTCACCACGCCTCCCGGGGTCAAGCACAGATACGCAGTATTTT	CASSPRLPGSSTDTQYF	.	TRBJ2-3	.	TRBV18
TGTGCCAGCAGCGTCCCGGGACAGGGGCACACCATATATTTT	CASSVPGQGHTIYF	TRBD1	TRBJ1-3	.	TRBV25-1
TGCAGCGGGACAGTAATGAACACTGAAGCTTTCTTT	CSGTVMNTEAFF	.	TRBJ1-1	.	TRBV29-1
TGCGCCAGCAACGGAGTCAACACTGAAGCTTTCTTT	CASNGVNTEAFF	.	TRBJ1-1	.	TRBV5-1
TGTGCCAGTAGTATGGGGGGAAGGCGTACTGAAGCTTTCTTT	CASSMGGRRTEAFF	.	TRBJ1-1	.	TRBV19
TGTGCCTGGAGGACCGGACTAGCGGACAATGAGCAGTTCTTC	CAWRTGLADNEQFF	TRBD2	TRBJ2-1	once	TRBV30
TGTGCCAGCAGTGAGGGACTAGCGGGAGGGCCTTCTCACAATGAGCAGTTCTTC	CASSEGLAGGPSHNEQFF	TRBD2	TRBJ2-1	.	TRBV6-1
TGTGCCAGCAGCGCCGGGACAGGGGCGGGGGATGAGCAGTTCTTC	CASSAGTGAGDEQFF	TRBD1	TRBJ2-1	.	TRBV9
TGTGCCAGCAGCGACGGACCTTTGGACAGGTGGAATTCACCCCTCCACTTT	CASSDGPLDRWNSPLHF	TRBD1	TRBJ1-6	.	TRBV9
TGTGCCAGCAGCTTGGCCGGGACTAGTTCCTATGAGCAGTTCTTC	CASSLAGTSSYEQFF	TRBD2	TRBJ2-1	.	TRBV11-2
TGTGCCAGCAGCCAAGATTTCCCAGGGCGGGCTTTCTTT	CASSQDFPGRAFF	.	TRBJ1-1	.	TRBV14
TGTGCCAGCAGCGATCGGGCTAGCCCCACCGGGGAGCTGTTTTTT	CASSDRASPTGELFF	.	TRBJ2-2	few	TRBV7-9
TGTGCCAGCTCACCAGGTTCGGACGGCCAAGAGACCCAGTACTTC	CASSPGSDGQETQYF	.	TRBJ2-5	.	TRBV18
TGTGCCCCCGTGGGGGCCGAGCAGTACTTC	CAPVGAEQYF	.	TRBJ2-7	.	TRBV10-3
TGTGCCACCAGCAGAGTCGGGACTAGCGGGAGTAGTCCGTCGCAGTATTTT	CATSRVGTSGSSPSQYF	TRBD2	TRBJ2-3	.	TRBV15
TGTGCCAGCAGCTGGGACGCGGGCCCCCAGGGTGAGCAGTTCTTC	CASSWDAGPQGEQFF	.	TRBJ2-1	.	TRBV7-3
TGTGCCAGCAGCCAAGAATTTATGGGGGTCCGGGAAGCTTTCTTT	CASSQEFMGVREAFF	.	TRBJ1-1	.	TRBV14
TGTGCCAGCAGCTCTGGGCATAGAGACACTGAAGCTTTCTTT	CASSSGHRDTEAFF	.	TRBJ1-1	.	TRBV13